The clone carrying this T cell receptor beta chain was seen only a few times. The data belong to a study of T-cell memory formation after mild COVID-19. In TCRdb, the 5' RACE reads were re-called with MiXCR into one record per CDR3 protein. Of under 550,000 distinct CDR3 sequences in the sample, roughly 20% were seen once. The source material was PBMCs or a T cell subset sorted from them (not recorded which). The TCR originated in an adult woman who had mild COVID-19 (a few samples of this study predate the infection). Cell type and time point are not known.

The CDR3 DNA is TGTGCCAGCAGCCAAGTGGAGGGCAGCTATGGCTACACCTTC. Amino acids: CASSQVEGSYGYTF. V usage is TRBV3-1 and J usage is TRBJ1-2; D is unresolved. The CDR3 extends over 14 amino acids. Germline V gene data show CDR1 as LGHDT and CDR2 as YNNKEL (reference sequence). V lost 1 base and J lost 4, with 10 bases in between.